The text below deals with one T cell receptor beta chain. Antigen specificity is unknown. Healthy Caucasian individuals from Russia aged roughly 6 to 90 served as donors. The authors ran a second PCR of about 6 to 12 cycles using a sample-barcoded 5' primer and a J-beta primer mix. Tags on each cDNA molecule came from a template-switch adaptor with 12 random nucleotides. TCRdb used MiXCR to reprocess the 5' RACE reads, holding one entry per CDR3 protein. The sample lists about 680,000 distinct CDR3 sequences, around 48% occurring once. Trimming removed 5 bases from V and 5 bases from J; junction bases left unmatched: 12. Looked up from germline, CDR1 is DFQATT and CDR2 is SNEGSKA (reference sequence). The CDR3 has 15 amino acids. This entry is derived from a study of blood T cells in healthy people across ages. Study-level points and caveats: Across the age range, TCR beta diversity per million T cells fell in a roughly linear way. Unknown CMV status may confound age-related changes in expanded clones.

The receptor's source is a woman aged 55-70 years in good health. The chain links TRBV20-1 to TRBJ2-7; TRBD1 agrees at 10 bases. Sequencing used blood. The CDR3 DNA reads TGCAGTGCTGAGCCGGGGACAGGGGCTCGCCACGAGCAGTACTTC. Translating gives CSAEPGTGARHEQYF.